In this sample, the clone carrying this T cell receptor beta chain turned up many times. Its antigen is as yet unknown. Amplification yielded TCR beta CDR3 regions, with RNA transcripts as the source. A set of HTBI primers served as the primers for a first-round RT-PCR of the TCR CDR3. TCRdb called the multiplex PCR reads again in MiXCR, with one record for every CDR3 protein. The sample includes roughly 300,000 distinct CDR3 sequences, 20% to 25% seen only once; the top ten take 50%. This specimen comes from a study of T cells in Graves' hyperthyroidism and ophthalmopathy. Study observations and caveats: Stable hyperthyroidism and ophthalmopathy were separated using 13 V-J signatures. Appearing also in blood were most of the thyroid clonotypes expanded above 0.001.

No ophthalmopathy progression within 18 months constituted stable Graves' hyperthyroidism. Out of more than 8 ml of fresh peripheral blood came the PBMCs. The sequence derives from a woman between 50 and 59 years old with Graves' hyperthyroidism. Input material: blood.

The CDR3 region has the DNA TGTGCCAGCAGCTTATCGGCAGGCGCCGAACAGCCCCAGCATTTT. Its protein product is CASSLSAGAEQPQHF. The chain couples TRBV7-2 to TRBJ1-5; D not resolved. Trimming left V 2 bases short and J 7 bases short, with 15 bases between. The CDR3 length is 15 residues. CDR1 and CDR2 (germline): SGHTA, FQGNSA.